Sequencing of this T cell receptor beta chain was carried out in a study of blood T cell repertoires in COVID-19. In the study overall: The study drew acute and convalescent COVID-19 samples from the United States, Italy and Spain.

V gave up 7 bases and J gave up 7 bases, with 16 bases separating them. The CDR3 covers 14 residues. The germline V gene has CDR1 MNHEY and CDR2 SMNVEV (reference sequence). Measured with immunoSEQ multiplex PCR; TCRdb has only the in-frame clones, and not every one. In the table there are 70,000 or so clones, under 85% of which are singletons. The receptor comes from a man aged 55 to 70 with acute or convalescent COVID-19. Specimen: peripheral blood. V usage is TRBV27 and J usage is TRBJ1-4; D is possibly TRBD1 (6 bases). The chain's CDR3 is CASNTRGTSEKLFF. DNA for the CDR3: TGTGCCAGCAACACTAGGGGGACATCTGAAAAACTGTTTTTT.